This T cell receptor (beta chain) was captured by sequencing in a study of shared clonotypes between healthy human individuals (TCRdb year 2020). Study-wide context: Two women and three men aged 18 to 49 years were included in the cohort. To increase sequencing depth and limit assay-specific biases, TCR repertoire library preparation and sequencing were carried out by different laboratories using diverse techniques. For each donor, three plates each were used for CD4 naive and CD4 memory, two plates were used for CD8 naive, and one plate was used for CD8 memory. Each donor's leukapheresis produced roughly between about 0.8 and 10 billion PBMCs. To estimate repertoire size and how much clonotypes are shared between individuals, the study performed deep sequencing of blood TCR repertoires from roughly five healthy adults.

Using the deep immunoSEQ assay, TCR CDR3 regions were amplified from genomic DNA by multiplex PCR. For each cell subset, the extracted genomic DNA was distributed evenly across all wells of several immunoSEQ 96-well plates, and each plate served as one replicate. Each replicate PCR for sorted subsets received 150 to 250 ng genomic DNA, equal to about 30,000 T cell genomes. Purified libraries were measured with a Qubit 3.0 fluorometer, size-checked on a Bioanalyzer 2100, and measured again with the KAPA Library Quantification kit. Every immunoSEQ 96-well plate was sequenced on a separate single-read 150-cycle Illumina NextSeq 550 flow cell. The authors processed their data as follows. Because the immunoSEQ output included only junctional sequences and no quality scores, the filtering could not be the same as the filtering used for full-length reads. Sequences were annotated with PyIR, a Python wrapper for IgBLAST v1.9, using IMGT germline references to assign V/J genes and CDR3. Reads were filtered out if the reads had weak V/J assignments (E-value above 1e-6), no CDR3, stop codons, out-of-frame junctions, or ambiguous translated residues. V3J clonotypes were defined as sequences sharing the same inferred V gene, J gene, and CDR3 amino acid sequence. Percentage overlap between repertoires was computed as shared unique clonotypes divided by the size of the smaller repertoire. Repertoire richness was assessed with RTK rarefaction, the Chao1 estimator, and Recon v2.1 estimates of unobserved clonotypes. OLGA was used to compute generation probabilities for all TCRbeta clonotypes that the gDNA method yielded from a few donors. The immuneACCESS repertoire file appears here via TCRdb, limited to in-frame rearrangements. These files lack a portion of the clones; in checked studies, under half of the deficit traces to unresolved V genes, and the cause of the others is not known. D and trimming were read from the DNA, whereas the V and J calls and clone size are those reported in that table. Here the sample has about 2.3 million clones; less than 95% occur a single time. 0.37% of the sample is taken by the ten largest.

With regard to this clone: It has no known antigen specificity. No base quality information exists; no much larger clone differs at one position.

The donors were healthy, HIV-negative adults with no recently reported acute infections or vaccinations. Only Caucasian adults living in Nashville, Tennessee, USA were represented among the donors. Magnetic negative selection was used to enrich CD4+ T cells, after which naive cells were positively selected on CD45RA and the negative fraction became the memory subset. Blood was collected by leukapheresis, and PBMCs were isolated by Ficoll-Histopaque density gradient centrifugation and then cryopreserved in liquid nitrogen vapor phase. Analytical flow cytometry was used to check the purity and quantity of each magnetically sorted T cell population. Genomic DNA was isolated from every sorted fraction and measured by UV absorbance on a Nanodrop 2000c. The paper as a whole reports these results and caveats: Approximately 5% of naive CD4, 3.5% of naive CD8, around 2.3% of memory CD4, and less than 0.45% of memory CD8 clonotypes were shared across several donors. Based on pairwise subsampling, the degree of clonotype sharing among donors was expected to be affected by sequencing depth. The small number of donors limited the genetic and exposure-history diversity represented. Rarefaction of sorted-subset datasets indicated incomplete sequencing despite the large sequencing depth. Sampling was restricted to blood, and TCR repertoires in tissue are likely to differ from TCR repertoires in blood. Clonotypes shared by all four sorted-subset donors showed higher generation probabilities than non-shared clonotypes. Estimated clonotype richness was generally larger for naive than for memory subsets.

The origin of this receptor is a man in his late teens or twenties in good health. Some clones in this sample may be carry-over from other donors' samples. Material: naive CD4+ T cells from PBMCs. This specimen's cell subset or site label, interpreted: CD45RA+ positively selected.

The CDR3 has the sequence CASSLRHPTYEQYF. The bases read TGTGCCAGCAGCTTACGACACCCGACCTACGAGCAGTACTTC. The rearrangement combines TRBV28 with TRBJ2-7, with no confidently assigned D gene. From the cysteine through the phenylalanine, the CDR3 covers 14 amino acids. The kept DNA is CDR3 alone, 42 bases in frame from the first base. For CDR1 and CDR2, the germline V gene lists MDHEN and SYDVKM. Cut back by 6 bases and 2 bases, the V and J ends lie 14 bases apart. Full variable domain (CDR3 extended with the reference TRBV28 and TRBJ2-7 proteins): DVKVTQSSRYLVKRTGEKVFLECVQDMDHENMFWYRQDPGLGLRLIYFSYDVKMKEKGDIPEGYSVSREKKERFSLILESASTNQTSMYLCASSLRHPTYEQYFGPGTRLTVT.